This paragraph covers one T cell receptor beta chain sequence. The data were taken from a study of beta chain features in type 1 diabetes. Study background: Examination covered around 110 million sorted cells spanning all samples.

A heparinised blood draw that averaged about 0.11 L was obtained once from each donor. Researchers reported sorting CD4+ naive, central memory, regulatory and stem cell-like memory cells via CD45RO/CCR7/CD25/CD127/CD95/CD27. Once sorted, every population was more than 95% pure. With 6 bases clipped from V and 4 bases from J, the junction kept 6 bases outside the gene matches. The CDR3 has 14 amino acids. Germline CDR1 is MNHNY and CDR2 is SVGAGI (reference sequence). Expressed TCRB transcripts were sequenced because the entire RNA isolate underwent reverse transcription. Profiled with immunoSEQ multiplex PCR; TCRdb holds only in-frame clones, not every one. In the table there are over 150,000 clones, around 8% of which are singletons.

The sequencing input was central memory CD4+ T cells from blood. The rearrangement joins TRBV6-6 to TRBJ1-5; 7 bases are a match to TRBD1. This clonotype was obtained from a man between 18 and 29 years old in good health. Here the CDR3 DNA reads TGTGCCAGCAGGTTCAGGACAGGAAATCAGCCCCAGCATTTT. Amino acids: CASRFRTGNQPQHF.